This entry lists 26 T cell receptor beta chains sequenced from one sample in a study of cytomegalovirus exposure and HLA in healthy donors listed by TCRdb under 2017. Libraries were prepared through the immunoSEQ multiplex PCR assay. For the multiplex PCR, a mixture combining 60 forward primers for TCR Vbeta segments and 13 reverse primers for TCR Jbeta segments was used. Imported from immuneACCESS, the table was reduced by TCRdb to in-frame sequences with V and J called. These copies leave out some clones; in studies compared against another copy, an unresolved V gene accounts for under half, and the cause of the remainder is not known. Present in this sample are 120,000 or so clones, about 72% of which were seen just once. The ten largest clones represent around 4.9% of the sample. The specimen sequenced was PBMCs. These receptor sequences come from a man aged 45 to 65 in good health and CMV-seropositive.

The table lists this clone with a few counts. The rearrangement uses TRBV7-9 and TRBJ2-1, with 10 bases aligning to TRBD2. Germline V lookup: CDR1 SEHNR, CDR2 FQNEAQ (reference sequence). The trim removed 5 bases at V and 3 bases at J, leaving 16 bases unmatched. This CDR3 is 19 amino acids long. In DNA, the CDR3 is TGTGCCAGCAGCCCTAGGGGTTCCAGCGGGAGGGCTAACTACAATGAGCAGTTCTTC. Translation: CASSPRGSSGRANYNEQFF.

This clone has a handful of counts. The genes are TRBV6-5 and TRBJ1-2, with 9 bases that match TRBD1. Germline CDR1 reads MNHEY; CDR2 reads SVGAGI. The V gene end was trimmed by 6 bases and the J gene end by 8 bases; junction bases not matched to a gene: 13. The CDR3 runs to 15 residues. The CDR3 spells CASRPGTGKVRGYTF. The CDR3 DNA sequence: TGTGCCAGCAGACCCGGGACAGGGAAGGTGCGAGGCTACACCTTC.

CDR3 nucleotide sequence: TGTGCCAGCAATCCAGGACAGGGCGGTTGGCAGTTCTTC. Amino acid sequence: CASNPGQGGWQFF. The chain carries TRBV2 and TRBJ2-1, with 8 nucleotides matching TRBD1. CDR3 length equals 13 residues. Germline V gene sequence: CDR1 SNHLY, CDR2 FYNNEI. V gave up 7 bases and J gave up 12 bases; unmatched junction bases: 11.

J is TRBJ2-5 and V is TRBV10-3; 13 nucleotides agree with TRBD2. V was clipped by 6 bases and J by 3 bases; unmatched bases: 1. The CDR3 runs to 14 residues. Germline V gives CDR1 ENHRY, CDR2 SYGVKD. The CDR3 sequence is CAIRGTSGEETQYF. DNA for the CDR3: TGTGCCATCAGAGGGACTAGCGGGGAAGAGACCCAGTACTTC.

The chain couples TRBV18 to TRBJ1-5; 7 bases match TRBD1. Germline V CDR1 and CDR2: KGHSH, LQKENI. V was clipped by 6 bases and J by 4 bases; unmatched bases: 6. The CDR3 has 14 amino acids. CDR3 bases: TGTGCCAGCTCCCCGGGACAGCAAAATCAGCCCCAGCATTTT. This translates into CASSPGQQNQPQHF.

The chain recombines TRBV7-6 with TRBJ1-5, with D uncertain. Germline assignment: CDR1 SGHVS and CDR2 FNYEAQ. Trimming removed 1 base at V and 6 bases at J, with 7 bases between. The CDR3 spans 13 residues. CDR3 DNA: TGTGCCAGCAGCTTAGAGGAGGGTCAGCCCCAGCATTTT. The encoded protein is CASSLEEGQPQHF.

CDR3 sequence reads: CASGLDLGQGNSPLHF. For the CDR3, the DNA is TGTGCCAGCGGACTGGACCTGGGACAGGGAAATTCACCCCTCCACTTT. The V call is TRBV7-9, the J call TRBJ1-6; TRBD1 agrees at 9 bases. Germline CDR1 reads SEHNR; CDR2 reads FQNEAQ (reference sequence). Trimming cost V 8 bases and J 7 bases; bases outside gene matches: 12. CDR3 length: 16 residues.

A word on this clone: Other DNA sequences from this sample encode an identical CDR3 as well. V and J are TRBV6-1 and TRBJ1-1; D perhaps matches TRBD1 (5 bases). The CDR3 length is 14 residues. Germline V gene lookup returns CDR1 MNHNS and CDR2 SASEGT. V lost 2 bases and J lost 1, with 8 bases in between. This CDR3 is CASSEPGQNTEAFF. CDR3 bases: TGTGCCAGCAGTGAACCAGGACAGAACACTGAAGCTTTCTTT.

This chain links TRBV30 with TRBJ2-3; the match to TRBD2 covers 7 bases. The CDR3 loop spans 14 amino acids. The germline CDR1 and CDR2 sequences are GTSNPN and SVGIG (reference sequence). V gave up 3 bases and J gave up 0 bases; unmatched junction bases: 3. For the CDR3, the DNA is TGTGCCTGGAGCGGGGGGTTTAGCACAGATACGCAGTATTTT. It is translated as CAWSGGFSTDTQYF.

The J gene is TRBJ2-5, the V gene TRBV7-2; D remains unclear. CDR1 SGHTA and CDR2 FQGNSA come from the germline V gene. V was shortened by 6 bases and J by 2 bases, with 7 bases between the two germline ends. This CDR3 spans 12 amino acids. The CDR3 sequence is CASSSRQETQYF. As DNA, the CDR3 is TGTGCCAGCAGTTCCCGTCAAGAGACCCAGTACTTC.

The chain uses TRBV30 and TRBJ2-7; TRBD2 might be the D (6 bases). The CDR3 is made up of 12 amino acids. Germline CDR1 GTSNPN, CDR2 SVGIG (reference sequence). V was trimmed by 6 bases and J by 3 bases, leaving 12 bases between them. CDR3 coding DNA: TGTGCCTGTCTAACTAGCCTCTACGAGCAGTACTTC. Encoded protein: CACLTSLYEQYF.

A single count supports this clone. The CDR3 DNA sequence: TGCGCCAGCAGCTTGGGGGACTCCCGTCACAATGAGCAGTTCTTC. It encodes CASSLGDSRHNEQFF. The chain recombines TRBV5-1 with TRBJ2-1; possibly TRBD2 for D (6 bases). Trimming removed 0 bases from V and 5 bases from J, with 12 bases in between. The CDR3 runs 15 residues. Germline CDR1 is SGHRS and CDR2 is YFSETQ.

The rearrangement uses TRBV5-1 and TRBJ2-1; D is unclear. There are 15 residues in the CDR3. CDR1 SGHRS and CDR2 YFSETQ come from the germline V gene. Trimming left V 1 base short and J 12 bases short, with 20 bases between. This chain's CDR3 is CASSLSPDSSIGQFF. In DNA, the CDR3 is TGCGCCAGCAGCTTGAGCCCCGACTCCTCGATCGGGCAGTTCTTC.

In DNA, the CDR3 is TGTGCCAGCAGCTTGTCTTTTTTGGACAGGGCGTGGGAGCAGTACTTC. It codes for CASSLSFLDRAWEQYF. This chain links TRBV7-2 with TRBJ2-7, with TRBD1 identical over 8 bases. The V gene end was trimmed by 3 bases and the J gene end by 7 bases; junction bases not matched to a gene: 14. This CDR3 has 16 residues. CDR1 and CDR2 from the germline V gene are SGHTA and FQGNSA.

In its sample, this clone was seen a few times. The chain combines TRBV6-6 with TRBJ2-3; TRBD2 aligns across 13 bases. Germline V gives CDR1 MNHNY, CDR2 SVGAGI (reference sequence). V gave up 4 bases and J gave up 5 bases; unmatched junction bases: 6. This CDR3 comprises 16 residues. The CDR3 reads CASSSLAGGLVDTQYF. CDR3 DNA sequence: TGTGCCAGCAGTTCACTAGCGGGGGGGCTCGTAGATACGCAGTATTTT.

This sequence joins TRBV7-9 and TRBJ1-6, with D perhaps matching TRBD1 (6 bases). This CDR3 has 15 amino acids. Germline V gives CDR1 SEHNR, CDR2 FQNEAQ (reference sequence). V was shortened by 1 base and J by 8 bases, with 12 bases between the two germline ends. CDR3 in DNA: TGTGCCAGCAGCTTAGAGGGGGAGGGGTATTCACCCCTCCACTTT. It is translated as CASSLEGEGYSPLHF.

This clone was picked up a small number of times. The genes are TRBV6-6 and TRBJ2-1, with TRBD2 matching over 9 bases. The germline V gene encodes CDR1 MNHNY and CDR2 SVGAGI (reference sequence). This CDR3 has 14 amino acids. Trimming took 11 bases from V and 6 from J; bases not matched to a gene: 11. CDR3 sequence (DNA): TGTGCCGGCAACCGACTAGCGGAAAGCAATGAGCAGTTCTTC. Its protein product is CAGNRLAESNEQFF.

The chain carries TRBV28 and TRBJ1-2; 7 nucleotides match TRBD1. The germline gives CDR1 MDHEN, CDR2 SYDVKM. Trimming removed 6 bases from V and 6 bases from J; junction bases left unmatched: 16. This CDR3 spans 16 amino acids. The CDR3 loop is CASSTSGGLGVNGYTF. The CDR3 region has the DNA TGTGCCAGCAGCACTTCAGGGGGGCTGGGGGTTAATGGCTACACCTTC.

The chain carries TRBV2 and TRBJ2-3, with 10 positions matching TRBD2. Germline-derived CDR1 and CDR2 are SNHLY and FYNNEI. The V gene end was trimmed by 4 bases and the J gene end by 4 bases; junction bases not matched to a gene: 11. The length of the CDR3 is 17 residues. For the CDR3, the DNA is TGTGCCAGCAGTGTGTCTAGCGGGGGCCGGGCGGCAGATACGCAGTATTTT. Its protein is CASSVSSGGRAADTQYF.

The rearrangement links TRBV9 to TRBJ2-3; no firm D call. V was shortened by 4 bases and J by 2 bases, with 8 bases between the two germline ends. Per germline, CDR1 SGDLS and CDR2 YYNGEE. The CDR3 is 13 residues long. CDR3 sequence reads: CASSSSSTDTQYF. CDR3 in DNA: TGTGCCAGCAGCAGCTCCTCCACAGATACGCAGTATTTT.

The genes are TRBV30 and TRBJ2-5, with a possible D match to TRBD2 (6 bases). The closer fit of TRBJ2-7 to the DNA end suggests the J call may be wrong. The CDR3 consists of 14 residues. Germline V lookup: CDR1 GTSNPN, CDR2 SVGIG (reference sequence). The DNA for the CDR3 is TGTGCCTGGTCGGCCGGGACTGTCTCCTACGAGCAGTACTTC. Translated, it gives CAWSAGTVSYEQYF.

This chain links TRBV18 with TRBJ2-5; perhaps TRBD1 as D (5 bases). Germline V gives CDR1 KGHSH, CDR2 LQKENI. Trimming removed 4 bases from V and 5 bases from J, with 11 bases in between. This CDR3 is built from 13 residues. CDR3 region: CASSQGSSETQYF. CDR3 in DNA: TGTGCCAGCTCACAGGGGTCGAGTGAGACCCAGTACTTC. The whole variable domain, filled in from reference TRBV18 and TRBJ2-5, reads NAGVMQNPRHLVRRRGQEARLRCSPMKGHSHVYWYRQLPEEGLKFMVYLQKENIIDESGMPKERFSAEFPKEGPSILRIQQVVRGDSAAYFCASSQGSSETQYFGPGTRLLVL.

The chain links TRBV27 to TRBJ2-7, with 11 bases that match TRBD1. The CDR3 is 15 amino acids. J lost 6 bases, V lost 6 bases, and 10 bases had no gene match. Germline V gives CDR1 MNHEY, CDR2 SMNVEV (reference sequence). The chain's CDR3 is CASSPWTGGSPEQYF. CDR3 DNA sequence: TGTGCCAGCAGCCCTTGGACAGGGGGCTCCCCCGAGCAGTACTTC.

The V and J genes are TRBV5-4 and TRBJ1-2; TRBD1 aligns across 8 bases. V lost 8 bases to trimming and J lost 4 bases; unmatched junction nucleotides: 22. The CDR3 is 18 amino acids. Germline V lookup: CDR1 SGHNT, CDR2 YYREEE (reference sequence). For the CDR3, the DNA is TGTGCCAGTACAGAGCGGGCAGGGGGCACTCAAAATTTCTATGGCTACACCTTC. This sequence encodes CASTERAGGTQNFYGYTF. The full variable domain, completed using reference TRBV5-4 and TRBJ1-2, is ETGVTQSPTHLIKTRGQQVTLRCSSQSGHNTVSWYQQALGQGPQFIFQYYREEENGRGNFPPRFSGLQFPNYSSELNVNALELDDSALYLCASTERAGGTQNFYGYTFGSGTRLTVV.

This clone was observed a handful of times. The chain uses TRBV5-1 and TRBJ2-5, with 12 bases aligning to TRBD1. The junction had 6 bases not matched to a gene; V was cut back by 4 bases and J by 2 bases. This CDR3 is 16 amino acids long. CDR1 is SGHRS, CDR2 YFSETQ, per germline. The CDR3 sequence is CASSPGTGGGQETQYF. DNA for the CDR3: TGCGCCAGCAGCCCAGGGACAGGGGGCGGACAAGAGACCCAGTACTTC.

V usage is TRBV21-1 and J usage is TRBJ2-2; TRBD1, as called in the table, went unchecked against the DNA. TRBV21-1 is termed a pseudogene. The CDR3 length is 17 residues. CDR3 coding DNA: TGTGCCAGCAGCGAAAGTTTACAGGGAAGTTGGTCCGGGGAGCTGTTTTTT. It codes for CASSESLQGSWSGELFF.